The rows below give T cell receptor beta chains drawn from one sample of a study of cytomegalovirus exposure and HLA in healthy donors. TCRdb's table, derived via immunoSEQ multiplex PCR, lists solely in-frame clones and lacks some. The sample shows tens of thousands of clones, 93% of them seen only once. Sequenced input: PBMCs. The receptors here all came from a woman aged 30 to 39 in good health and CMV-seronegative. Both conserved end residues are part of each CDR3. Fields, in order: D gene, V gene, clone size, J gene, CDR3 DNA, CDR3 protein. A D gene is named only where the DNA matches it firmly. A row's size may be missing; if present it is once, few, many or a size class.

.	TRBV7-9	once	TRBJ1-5	TGTGCCAGCAGCCCAGGACTGAATAGCAATCAGCCCCAGCATTTT	CASSPGLNSNQPQHF
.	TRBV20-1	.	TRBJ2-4	TGCAGTGCTACCAGAAAAGACAGACAGTACTTC	CSATRKDRQYF
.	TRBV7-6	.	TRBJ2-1	TGTGCCAGCAGCTTAGAATCAACGGGGGAGCAGTTCTTC	CASSLESTGEQFF
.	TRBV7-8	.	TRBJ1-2	TGTGCCAGCAGCTTATGGGAGGGGGAGGGGAACTATGGCTACACCTTC	CASSLWEGEGNYGYTF
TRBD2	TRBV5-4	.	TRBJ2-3	TGTGCCAGCAGCTTGGATAGCGGGAGGACAGATACGCAGTATTTT	CASSLDSGRTDTQYF
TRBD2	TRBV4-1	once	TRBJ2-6	TGCGCCAGCAGCCCACCCGGGGGGGGTTCTGGGGCCAACGTCCTGACTTTC	CASSPPGGGSGANVLTF
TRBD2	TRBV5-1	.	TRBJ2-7	TGCGCCAGCAGCTTGCGCACCAGCGGGACTAGCGGGACGTCCTACGAGCAGTACTTC	CASSLRTSGTSGTSYEQYF
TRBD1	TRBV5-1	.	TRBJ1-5	TGCGCCAGCAGCTACTCGACAGGGCACGATCAGCCCCAGCATTTT	CASSYSTGHDQPQHF
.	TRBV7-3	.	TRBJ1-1	TGTGCCAGCAGCTCACAGGGTTACACTGAAGCTTTCTTT	CASSSQGYTEAFF
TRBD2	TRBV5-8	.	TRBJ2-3	TGTGCCAGCAGCTTGGCCGGCACAGCGGGGGCCACAGATACGCAGTATTTT	CASSLAGTAGATDTQYF
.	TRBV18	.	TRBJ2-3	TGTGCCAGCTCACCTGAGAAAGATACGCAGTATTTT	CASSPEKDTQYF
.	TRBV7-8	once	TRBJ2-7	TGTGCCAGCAGAAGAGTAGGGGATGTAAACGAGCAGTACTTC	CASRRVGDVNEQYF
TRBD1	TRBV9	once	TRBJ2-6	TGTGCCAGCAGCGCAACCGGGACAGGGCTTTTTACTGGGGCCAACGTCCTGACTTTC	CASSATGTGLFTGANVLTF
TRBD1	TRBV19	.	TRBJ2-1	TGTGCCAGTAGTTCCCCGGGACAGGGGGGCGATGAGCAGTTCTTC	CASSSPGQGGDEQFF
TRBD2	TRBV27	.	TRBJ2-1	TGTGCCAGCAGTTACCGACTAGCGACCAGCTCCTACAATGAGCAGTTCTTC	CASSYRLATSSYNEQFF
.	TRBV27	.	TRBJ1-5	TGTGCCAGCAGTTCCCTAGGGGGGGGCAATCAGCCCCAGCATTTT	CASSSLGGGNQPQHF
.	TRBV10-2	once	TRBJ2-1	TGCGCCAGCAGTGAAAGGGGGAGCTCCTACAATGAGCAGTTCTTC	CASSERGSSYNEQFF
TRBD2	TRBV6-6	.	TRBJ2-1	TGTGCCAGCAGTTACTCGGGCCGGGGGGTGAGCAATGAGCAGTTCTTC	CASSYSGRGVSNEQFF
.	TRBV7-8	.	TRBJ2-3	TGTGCCAGCAGCGACCGGAGGCGGGCTGGCACAGATACGCAGTATTTT	CASSDRRRAGTDTQYF
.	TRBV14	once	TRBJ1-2	TGTGCCAGCAGCCCCACCGCAGGGGAACTTAACTATGGCTACACCTTC	CASSPTAGELNYGYTF
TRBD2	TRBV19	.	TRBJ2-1	TGTGCCAGTAGTAGGGGACTAGCGGGATACAATGAGCAGTTCTTC	CASSRGLAGYNEQFF
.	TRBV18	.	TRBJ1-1	TGTGCCAGCTCACCGACTTCACAGGGTGAAGCTTTCTTT	CASSPTSQGEAFF
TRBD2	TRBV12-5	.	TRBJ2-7	TGTGCTAGTGGGGAAAGCGGGAGGGCCTTCTACGAGCAGTACTTC	CASGESGRAFYEQYF
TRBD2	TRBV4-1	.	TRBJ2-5	TGCGCCAGCAGCCAGGACCCCAGTGCGGGGGGGCCGATGAAGACCCAGTACTTC	CASSQDPSAGGPMKTQYF
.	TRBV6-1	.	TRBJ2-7	TGTGCCAGCAGAGAACAGGGTCCCACCTACGAGCAGTACTTC	CASREQGPTYEQYF
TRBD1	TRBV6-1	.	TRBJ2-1	TGTGCCAGCAGGGACCCGGGACAGGGGTTCAATGAGCAGTTCTTC	CASRDPGQGFNEQFF
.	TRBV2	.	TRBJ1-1	TGTGCCAGCAGCGGCGCCGGTACCCAGGCCTCGGGGGCTTTCTTT	CASSGAGTQASGAFF
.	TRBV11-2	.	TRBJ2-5	TGTGCCAGCAGCCGGGGACTGCAAGAGACCCAGTACTTC	CASSRGLQETQYF
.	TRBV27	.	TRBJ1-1	TGTGCCAGCAGAACGCAGGTTCCTGGGTTTGAATCGAACACTGAAGCTTTCTTT	CASRTQVPGFESNTEAFF
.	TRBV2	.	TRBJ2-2	TGTGCCAGCAGTGAGTTAAAGGAGCTGTTTTTT	CASSELKELFF
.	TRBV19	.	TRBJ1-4	TGTGCCAGTAGCCCAGGGCGAGTTGCAACTAATGAAAAACTGTTTTTT	CASSPGRVATNEKLFF
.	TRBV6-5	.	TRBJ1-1	TGTGCCACCCAACTTTTGAACACTGAAGCTTTCTTT	CATQLLNTEAFF
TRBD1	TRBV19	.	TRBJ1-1	TGTGCCAGTAGTCCCATAGACAGGGTGAACACTGAAGCTTTCTTT	CASSPIDRVNTEAFF
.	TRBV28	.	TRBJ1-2	TGTGCCAGCAGTTTATCTAGCGGCTACACCTTC	CASSLSSGYTF
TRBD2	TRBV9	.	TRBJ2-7	TGTGCCAGCAGCGTAGGCGGGGGGGTCGGATACGAGCAGTACTTC	CASSVGGGVGYEQYF
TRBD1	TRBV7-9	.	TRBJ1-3	TGTGCCAGCAGCTATACAGGGGGCGGAAACACCATATATTTT	CASSYTGGGNTIYF
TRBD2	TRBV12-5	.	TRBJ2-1	TGTGCTAGTGGTTTGGGCGGACTAGCGGGCTACAATGAGCAGTTCTTC	CASGLGGLAGYNEQFF
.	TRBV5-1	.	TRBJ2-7	TGCGCCAGCACCCCCCTCGGAGGGGAAGGGACCTACGAGCAGTACTTC	CASTPLGGEGTYEQYF
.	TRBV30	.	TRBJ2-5	TGTGCCTGGAGTCCAGGACTACCACAAGAGACCCAGTACTTC	CAWSPGLPQETQYF
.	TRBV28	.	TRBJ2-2	TGTGCCAGCAGTTTAGGTCATGCAGGGCTCACCGGGGAGCTGTTTTTT	CASSLGHAGLTGELFF
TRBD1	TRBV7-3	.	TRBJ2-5	TGTGCCAGCAGCCCCCGACAGGGCGCCGGGGAGACCCAGTACTTC	CASSPRQGAGETQYF
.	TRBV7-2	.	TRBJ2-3	TGTGCCAGCAGCTTCCGACACTTCACAGATACGCAGTATTTT	CASSFRHFTDTQYF
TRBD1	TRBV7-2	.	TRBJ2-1	TGTGCCAGCAGCCCGGGACAGGTATACAATGAGCAGTTCTTC	CASSPGQVYNEQFF
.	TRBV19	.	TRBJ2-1	TGTGCCAGTAGTATCTGGGGATTTCGGGGGGCCTTATCTAAATCCTACAATGAGCAGTTCTTC	CASSIWGFRGALSKSYNEQFF
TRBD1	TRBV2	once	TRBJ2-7	TGTGCCAGCAGTACTACAGGGGCCCCGGTTGATCGGTACTTC	CASSTTGAPVDRYF
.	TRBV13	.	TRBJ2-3	TGTGCCAGCAGAATGAGCGAGAAAAGAGATACGCAGTATTTT	CASRMSEKRDTQYF